This TCR beta chain came from a study of blood T cells in healthy people across ages. Study-wide points: It was not possible, with unsorted PBMCs, to conclusively compare naive and antigen-experienced cells. Long-lived donors carried more naive CD4+ cells and greater diversity than aged donors. While age rose, TCR beta diversity per million T cells dropped in a roughly linear way.

Turning to this clonotype: No antigen is known for it.

A J-beta primer mix and a sample-barcoded 5' primer were used in a second PCR of about 7 to 12 cycles. TCRdb itself ran the 5' RACE reads through MiXCR, one entry per CDR3 protein. This table has 1.5 million or so distinct CDR3 sequences, around two fifths appearing once. V lost 4 bases to trimming and J lost 0 bases; unmatched junction nucleotides: 11. The CDR3 loop spans 17 amino acids. The V gene's germline CDR1 is SGHKS and CDR2 YYEKEE (reference sequence). This clonotype was obtained from a young woman in good health. Sequencing used blood. The V call is TRBV5-5, the J call TRBJ2-3; 7 bases line up with TRBD2. The CDR3 sequence is CASSPRLAKRSTDTQYF. The CDR3 DNA is TGTGCCAGCAGCCCGAGACTAGCAAAGAGAAGCACAGATACGCAGTATTTT.